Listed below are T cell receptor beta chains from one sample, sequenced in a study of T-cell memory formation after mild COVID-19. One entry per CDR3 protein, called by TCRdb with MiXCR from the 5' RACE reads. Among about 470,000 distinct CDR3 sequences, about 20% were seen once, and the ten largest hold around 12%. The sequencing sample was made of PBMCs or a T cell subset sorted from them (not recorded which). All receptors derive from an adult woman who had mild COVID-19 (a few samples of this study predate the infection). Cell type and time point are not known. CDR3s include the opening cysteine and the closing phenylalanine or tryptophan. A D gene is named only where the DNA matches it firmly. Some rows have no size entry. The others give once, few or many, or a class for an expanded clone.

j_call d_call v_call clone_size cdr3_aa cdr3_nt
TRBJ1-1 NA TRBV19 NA CASSIRGQGSFLNTEAFF TGTGCCAGTAGTATCCGAGGGCAGGGTTCCTTTTTGAACACTGAAGCTTTCTTT
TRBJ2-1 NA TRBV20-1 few CSARGPYEQFF TGCAGTGCTAGAGGCCCGTATGAGCAGTTCTTC
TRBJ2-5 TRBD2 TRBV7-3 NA CASSWGLAEQETQYF TGTGCCAGCAGCTGGGGACTAGCAGAACAAGAGACCCAGTACTTC
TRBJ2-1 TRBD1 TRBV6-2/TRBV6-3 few CASSYSTGGGEQFF TGTGCCAGCAGTTACTCGACAGGGGGAGGTGAGCAGTTCTTC
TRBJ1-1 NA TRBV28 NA CASSPMTGTHTEAFF TGTGCCAGCAGTCCCATGACCGGGACACACACTGAAGCTTTCTTT
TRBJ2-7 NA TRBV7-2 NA CASSQPPAYEQYF TGTGCCAGCAGCCAACCCCCCGCCTACGAGCAGTACTTC
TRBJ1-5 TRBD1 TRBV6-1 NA CASNIQGASNQPQHF TGTGCCAGCAACATACAGGGGGCCAGCAATCAGCCCCAGCATTTT
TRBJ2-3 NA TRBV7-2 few CASSSSQLTNPDTQYF TGTGCCAGCAGCTCGAGCCAGTTGACCAATCCAGATACGCAGTATTTT
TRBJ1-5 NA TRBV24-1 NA CATSTSPGTWQPQHF TGTGCCACCAGTACGTCACCGGGAACTTGGCAGCCCCAGCATTTT
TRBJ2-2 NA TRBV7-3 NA CASSHVLSGELFF TGTGCCAGCAGTCATGTCTTAAGCGGGGAGCTGTTTTTT
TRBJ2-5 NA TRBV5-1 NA CASSLWSGETQYF TGCGCCAGCAGCTTGTGGTCGGGGGAGACCCAGTACTTC
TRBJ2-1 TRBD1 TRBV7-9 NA CASSPIRGHSYNEQFF TGTGCCAGCAGCCCTATCAGGGGGCACTCCTACAATGAGCAGTTCTTC
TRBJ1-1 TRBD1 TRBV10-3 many CAISETGEATEAFF TGTGCCATCAGTGAGACAGGGGAGGCCACTGAAGCTTTCTTT
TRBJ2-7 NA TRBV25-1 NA CASGDATYEQYF TGTGCCAGCGGGGACGCCACCTACGAGCAGTACTTC
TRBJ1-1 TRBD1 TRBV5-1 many CASSSGQAYPNTEAFF TGCGCCAGCAGCTCAGGACAGGCCTACCCTAACACTGAAGCTTTCTTT
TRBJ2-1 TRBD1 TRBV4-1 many CASSQDPGQGTYNEQFF TGCGCCAGCAGCCAAGACCCGGGACAGGGCACTTACAATGAGCAGTTCTTC
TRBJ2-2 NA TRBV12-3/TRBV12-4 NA CASRTFTGELFF TGTGCCAGCAGAACCTTCACCGGGGAGCTGTTTTTT
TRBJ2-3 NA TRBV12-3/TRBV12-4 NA CASRGQILVNTQYF TGTGCCAGCAGGGGGCAGATCCTCGTAAATACGCAGTATTTT
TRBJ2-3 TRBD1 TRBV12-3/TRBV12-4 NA CASSSYRGDGTDTQYF TGTGCCAGCAGTTCCTACAGGGGCGACGGCACAGATACGCAGTATTTT
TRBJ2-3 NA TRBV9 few CASSVEGGGTDTQYF TGTGCCAGCAGCGTAGAGGGTGGGGGCACAGATACGCAGTATTTT
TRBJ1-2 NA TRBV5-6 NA CASSLRYEGYYGYTF TGTGCCAGCAGCTTGAGGTACGAGGGTTACTATGGCTACACCTTC
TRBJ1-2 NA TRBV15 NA CATSSRTDYGYTF TGTGCCACCAGCTCCCGGACGGATTATGGCTACACCTTC
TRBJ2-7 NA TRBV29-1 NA CSVEPGIGKPYEQYF TGCAGCGTGGAGCCTGGGATTGGGAAGCCCTACGAGCAGTACTTC
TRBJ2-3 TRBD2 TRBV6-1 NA CASSEEGGGVTDTQYF TGTGCCAGCAGTGAAGAAGGCGGGGGGGTCACAGATACGCAGTATTTT
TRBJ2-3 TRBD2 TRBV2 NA CASSDAGGGPDTQYF TGTGCCAGCAGTGATGCGGGGGGCGGGCCAGATACGCAGTATTTT
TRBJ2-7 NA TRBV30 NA CAYLRPGSYEQYF TGTGCCTACCTTCGGCCGGGCTCCTACGAGCAGTACTTC
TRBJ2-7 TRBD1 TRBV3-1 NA CASSQDIDPGGYEQYF TGTGCCAGCAGCCAAGACATTGACCCAGGGGGCTACGAGCAGTACTTC
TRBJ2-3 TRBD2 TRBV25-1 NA CASSVAGGSDTQYF TGTGCCAGCAGCGTAGCGGGAGGATCAGATACGCAGTATTTT
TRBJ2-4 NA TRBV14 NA CASSQDPGDIQYF TGTGCCAGCAGCCAAGATCCTGGAGACATTCAGTACTTC
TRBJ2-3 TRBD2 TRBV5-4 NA CASSRDYGTDTQYF TGTGCCAGCAGCAGGGACTACGGCACAGATACGCAGTATTTT
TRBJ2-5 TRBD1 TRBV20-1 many CSARVWDRKETQYF TGCAGTGCTAGAGTCTGGGACAGAAAAGAGACCCAGTACTTC
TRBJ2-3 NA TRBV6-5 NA CASSIGTVSTDTQYF TGTGCCAGCAGTATAGGGACGGTGAGCACAGATACGCAGTATTTT
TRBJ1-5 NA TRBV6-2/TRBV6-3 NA CASSYFRISNQPQHF TGTGCCAGCAGTTACTTCAGGATTAGCAATCAGCCCCAGCATTTT
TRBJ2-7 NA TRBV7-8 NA CASSLGPVADEQYF TGTGCCAGCAGCTTGGGGCCAGTCGCTGACGAGCAGTACTTC
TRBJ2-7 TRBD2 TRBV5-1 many CASSFLAGGTYEQYF TGCGCCAGCAGCTTCCTAGCGGGGGGGACCTACGAGCAGTACTTC
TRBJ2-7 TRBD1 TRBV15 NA CATSRGQGFYEQYF TGTGCCACCAGCAGAGGACAGGGGTTCTACGAGCAGTACTTC
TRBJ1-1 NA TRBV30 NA CAWARGPNTEAFF TGTGCCTGGGCCAGGGGACCGAACACTGAAGCTTTCTTT
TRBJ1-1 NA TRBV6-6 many CASSPIINMNTEAFF TGTGCCAGCAGTCCTATAATCAACATGAACACTGAAGCTTTCTTT
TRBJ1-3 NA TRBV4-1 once CASSQDLPGRSGNTIYF TGCGCCAGCAGCCAAGATCTCCCAGGGCGCTCTGGAAACACCATATATTTT
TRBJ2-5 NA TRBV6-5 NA CASSPFRGASETQYF TGTGCCAGCAGTCCCTTCCGGGGGGCCAGCGAGACCCAGTACTTC
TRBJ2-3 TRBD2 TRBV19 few CASSTPLAGITDTQYF TGTGCCAGTAGTACTCCACTAGCGGGGATCACAGATACGCAGTATTTT
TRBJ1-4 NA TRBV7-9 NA CASSRIPGEKLFF TGTGCCAGCAGCCGCATCCCCGGAGAAAAACTGTTTTTT
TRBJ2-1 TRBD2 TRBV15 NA CATSRDWTSGMVDEQFF TGTGCCACCAGCAGAGATTGGACTAGCGGGATGGTAGATGAGCAGTTCTTC
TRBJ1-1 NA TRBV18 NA CASSSRGENTEAFF TGTGCCAGCTCATCACGCGGGGAGAACACTGAAGCTTTCTTT
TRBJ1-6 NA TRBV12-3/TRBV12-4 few CASSVHDSNSPLHF TGTGCCAGCAGTGTACACGACAGTAATTCACCCCTCCACTTT
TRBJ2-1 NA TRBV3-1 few CASSLFMGGLKQFF TGTGCCAGCAGCCTGTTTATGGGGGGGCTAAAGCAGTTCTTC
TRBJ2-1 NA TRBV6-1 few CASRGGAWEQFF TGTGCCAGCAGGGGGGGGGCATGGGAGCAGTTCTTC
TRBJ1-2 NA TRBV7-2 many CASRGPSNYGYTF TGTGCCAGCAGGGGTCCGTCCAACTATGGCTACACCTTC
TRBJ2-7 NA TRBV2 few CASSRTQVTSYEQYF TGTGCCAGCAGTCGAACACAGGTGACCTCCTACGAGCAGTACTTC
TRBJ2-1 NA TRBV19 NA CASNPAGARMVGQFF TGTGCCAGTAACCCAGCAGGGGCGAGGATGGTCGGGCAGTTCTTC